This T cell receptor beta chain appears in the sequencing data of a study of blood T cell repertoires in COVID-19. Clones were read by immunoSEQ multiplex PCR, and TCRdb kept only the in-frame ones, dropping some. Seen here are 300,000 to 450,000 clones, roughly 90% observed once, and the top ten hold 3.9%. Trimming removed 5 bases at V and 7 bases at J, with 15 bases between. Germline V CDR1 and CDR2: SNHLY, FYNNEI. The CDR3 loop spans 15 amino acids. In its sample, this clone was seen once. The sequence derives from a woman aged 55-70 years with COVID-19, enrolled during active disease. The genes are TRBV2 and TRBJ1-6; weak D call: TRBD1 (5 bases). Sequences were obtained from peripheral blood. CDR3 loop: CASSPTSGRNSPLHF. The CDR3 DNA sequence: TGTGCCAGCAGTCCAACTTCAGGGAGGAATTCACCCCTCCACTTT.